These 18 T cell receptor beta chains were all obtained from the same sample, sequenced in a study of cytomegalovirus exposure and HLA in healthy donors. The PCR had 60 Vbeta and 13 Jbeta primers. TCRdb's table, derived via immunoSEQ multiplex PCR, lists solely in-frame clones and lacks some. The data hold 80,000 to 95,000 clones, with 63% observed a single time. The material sequenced was PBMCs. The receptors stem from a woman in her 30s in good health and CMV-seronegative.

This clone was detected only a few times. This sequence joins TRBV19 and TRBJ2-4; TRBD2 matches 8 bases. V lost 9 bases, J lost 0 bases, and 4 bases stayed unmatched. The CDR3 spans 14 residues. From germline, CDR1 is LNHDA and CDR2 SQIVND (reference sequence). For the CDR3, the DNA is TGTGCCAGCAGAACTAGCGGAGCCAAAAACATTCAGTACTTC. Its translation is CASRTSGAKNIQYF.

The rearrangement links TRBV5-1 to TRBJ2-2; 9 bases align to TRBD1. CDR3 length equals 17 residues. Germline V gene data show CDR1 as SGHRS and CDR2 as YFSETQ. V gave up 2 bases and J gave up 2 bases; unmatched junction bases: 7. The CDR3 is CASSLPGQGRNTGELFF. In nucleotides, the CDR3 is TGCGCCAGCAGCTTACCGGGACAGGGCCGAAACACCGGGGAGCTGTTTTTT.

The genes are TRBV11-3 and TRBJ2-5; D may be TRBD1 (5 bases). V shed 5 bases and J shed 5 bases, with 18 bases lying between them. The length of the CDR3 is 15 residues. Germline V gene sequence: CDR1 SGHNT, CDR2 YENEEA. Here the CDR3 reads CASSRGGRVGETQYF. The CDR3 DNA sequence: TGTGCCAGCAGCCGTGGTGGCAGGGTCGGGGAGACCCAGTACTTC.

This chain links TRBV28 with TRBJ1-5; no clear D gene. V dropped 10 bases and J dropped 4 bases, with 8 bases sitting between them. CDR1 and CDR2 from the germline V gene are MDHEN and SYDVKM. This CDR3 is built from 11 residues. The CDR3 bases are TGTGCCACCGGACTGAATCAGCCCCAGCATTTT. It yields the protein CATGLNQPQHF.

The chain is built from TRBV10-2 and TRBJ1-2, with TRBD1 identical over 7 bases. CDR1 WSHSY and CDR2 SAAADI come from the germline V gene. Trimming at V came to 5 bases and at J to 2 bases, leaving 5 bases not matched to a gene. This CDR3 has 14 residues. CDR3 nucleotide sequence: TGCGCCAGCAGTAACAAGGGACAGAACTATGGCTACACCTTC. This codes for CASSNKGQNYGYTF.

V and J are TRBV27 and TRBJ1-1; a weak D match, TRBD1 (5 bases). V was clipped by 5 bases and J by 2 bases, with 6 bases between them. This CDR3 spans 12 amino acids. The germline V gene has CDR1 MNHEY and CDR2 SMNVEV (reference sequence). The CDR3 coding sequence is TGTGCCAGCAGTAGGGGAAACACTGAAGCTTTCTTT. Amino acids: CASSRGNTEAFF.

This clone has only a few counts. V gene TRBV4-1 combines with J gene TRBJ1-4; D may be TRBD1 (6 bases). Per germline, CDR1 MGHRA and CDR2 YSYEKL. Trimming pared 1 base from V and 5 bases from J, leaving 11 bases between. CDR3 size: 15 residues. The CDR3 here is CASSQVDSKNEKLFF. CDR3 nucleotides: TGCGCCAGCAGCCAAGTGGACAGCAAGAATGAAAAACTGTTTTTT.

This clone appeared a few times. The rearrangement uses TRBV2 and TRBJ2-1, with 14 bases that match TRBD2. The CDR3 covers 15 residues. With 6 bases clipped from V and 9 bases from J, the junction kept 7 bases outside the gene matches. Germline loops: CDR1 SNHLY, CDR2 FYNNEI. CDR3 nucleotide sequence: TGTGCCAGCAGGGGACTAGCGGGAGTTCAAGGTGAGCAGTTCTTC. Residues: CASRGLAGVQGEQFF.

In nucleotides, the CDR3 is TGTGCCAGCAGCTTCAACCAGGCCAGTATTTCACCCCTCCACTTT. Its protein is CASSFNQASISPLHF. The chain is built from TRBV21-1 and TRBJ1-6; the DNA was not used to check the table's D call, TRBD1. TRBV21-1 is listed as a pseudogene. This CDR3 has 15 residues.

There are a few counts of this clone. The chain joins TRBV7-9 to TRBJ1-5; 7 positions agree with TRBD1. CDR1 is SEHNR, CDR2 FQNEAQ, per germline (reference sequence). Trimming took 5 bases from V and 1 from J; bases not matched to a gene: 5. The CDR3 contains 15 residues. This CDR3 is CASSAATGSNQPQHF. Written as DNA, the CDR3 is TGTGCCAGCAGCGCCGCGACAGGGAGCAATCAGCCCCAGCATTTT.

Only one count was recorded for this clone. The chain uses TRBV7-2 and TRBJ1-4; 9 nucleotides agree with TRBD1. The V and J ends lost 5 bases and 5 bases, in that order; junction bases with no gene match: 3. The length of the CDR3 is 14 residues. Per the germline V gene, CDR1 is SGHTA and CDR2 is FQGNSA. CDR3 residues: CASSADRGNEKLFF. The CDR3 nucleotides read TGTGCCAGCAGCGCCGACAGGGGGAATGAAAAACTGTTTTTT.

The gene calls are TRBV7-2 and TRBJ1-5; D possibly corresponds to TRBD1 (5 bases). The germline V gene has CDR1 SGHTA and CDR2 FQGNSA. Trimming removed 5 bases at V and 6 bases at J, with 11 bases between. CDR3 size: 13 residues. The CDR3: CASSPDSVQPQHF. CDR3 in DNA: TGTGCCAGCAGCCCCGACAGCGTTCAGCCCCAGCATTTT.

This clone occurred many times. The chain links TRBV11-2 to TRBJ1-3, with D possibly TRBD1 on 5 matching bases. Trimming removed 1 base at V and 2 bases at J, with 12 bases between. Germline V gene lookup returns CDR1 SGHAT and CDR2 FQNNGV. CDR3 length: 16 amino acids. The CDR3 DNA follows: TGTGCCAGCAGCTTAGGGGGCCTTGGAGCTGGAAACACCATATATTTT. As protein: CASSLGGLGAGNTIYF.

The chain couples TRBV7-2 to TRBJ2-7; 12 bases align to TRBD2. J gave up 6 bases and V 5 bases, and 5 bases lay outside the gene matches. Germline assignment: CDR1 SGHTA and CDR2 FQGNSA. This CDR3 spans 14 amino acids. In nucleotides, the CDR3 is TGTGCCAGCAGCCAGCTAGCGGGAGGGGGCGAGCAGTACTTC. Translated: CASSQLAGGGEQYF.

In this sample, this clone turned up a few times. The V and J genes are TRBV7-9 and TRBJ1-1, with TRBD1 matching over 10 bases. The V and J ends lost 4 bases and 6 bases, in that order; junction bases with no gene match: 2. This CDR3 has 13 residues. The germline CDR1 and CDR2 sequences are SEHNR and FQNEAQ (reference sequence). The CDR3 bases are TGTGCCAGCAGCTCAGACAGGGGGCCTGAAGCTTTCTTT. Its translation: CASSSDRGPEAFF.

This chain uses TRBV5-6 with TRBJ2-1, with 9 bases lining up with TRBD2. Unmatched junction bases numbered 6, after V lost 4 bases and J lost 4 bases. CDR1 and CDR2 from the germline V gene are SGHDT and YYEEEE. The CDR3 is 15 residues long. Written as DNA, the CDR3 is TGTGCCAGCAGCCCCCTAGCGGGGACTTACAATGAGCAGTTCTTC. Translation: CASSPLAGTYNEQFF.

This clone was picked up a small number of times. The genes are TRBV6-5 and TRBJ1-2, with a tentative D call TRBD1 (5 bases). The V gene lost 11 bases and the J gene lost 5 bases, with 21 bases spanning the gap. This CDR3 comprises 14 residues. CDR1 and CDR2 from the germline V gene are MNHEY and SVGAGI. CDR3 protein: CAAGGMGDQYGYTF. Written as DNA, the CDR3 is TGTGCCGCCGGGGGGATGGGGGATCAATATGGCTACACCTTC.

The chain employs TRBV7-3 and TRBJ1-1, with TRBD1 matching over 7 bases. The CDR3 spans 14 residues. The ends lost 5 bases at V and 1 base at J; junction bases unmatched: 4. Germline V gives CDR1 SGHTA, CDR2 FQGTGA. CDR3 sequence reads: CASSETGANTEAFF. In DNA form, the CDR3 reads TGTGCCAGCAGCGAAACAGGGGCGAACACTGAAGCTTTCTTT. The full variable domain, completed using reference TRBV7-3 and TRBJ1-1, is GAGVSQTPSNKVTEKGKYVELRCDPISGHTALYWYRQSLGQGPEFLIYFQGTGAADDSGLPNDRFFAVRPEGSVSTLKIQRTERGDSAVYLCASSETGANTEAFFGQGTRLTVV.